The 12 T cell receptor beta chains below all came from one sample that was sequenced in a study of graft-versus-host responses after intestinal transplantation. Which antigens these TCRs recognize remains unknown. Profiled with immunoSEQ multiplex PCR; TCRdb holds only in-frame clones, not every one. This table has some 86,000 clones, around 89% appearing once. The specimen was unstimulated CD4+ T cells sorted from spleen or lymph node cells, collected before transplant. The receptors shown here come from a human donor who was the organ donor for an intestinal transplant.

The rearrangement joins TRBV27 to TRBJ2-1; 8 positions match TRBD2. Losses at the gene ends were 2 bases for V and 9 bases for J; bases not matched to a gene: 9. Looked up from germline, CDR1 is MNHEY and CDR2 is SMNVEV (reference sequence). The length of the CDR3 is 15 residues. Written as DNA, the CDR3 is TGTGCCAGCAGTTTAACGGCGGGGGGAAAGGGTGAGCAGTTCTTC. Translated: CASSLTAGGKGEQFF.

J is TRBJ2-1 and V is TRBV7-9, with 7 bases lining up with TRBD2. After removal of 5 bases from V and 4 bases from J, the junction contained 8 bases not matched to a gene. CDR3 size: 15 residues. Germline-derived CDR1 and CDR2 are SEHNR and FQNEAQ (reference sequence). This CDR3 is CASSLVREGYNEQFF. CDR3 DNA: TGTGCCAGCAGCCTTGTGAGGGAGGGATACAATGAGCAGTTCTTC. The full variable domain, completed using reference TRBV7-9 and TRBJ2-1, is DTGVSQNPRHKITKRGQNVTFRCDPISEHNRLYWYRQTLGQGPEFLTYFQNEAQLEKSRLLSDRFSAERPKGSFSTLEIQRTEQGDSAMYLCASSLVREGYNEQFFGPGTRLTVL.

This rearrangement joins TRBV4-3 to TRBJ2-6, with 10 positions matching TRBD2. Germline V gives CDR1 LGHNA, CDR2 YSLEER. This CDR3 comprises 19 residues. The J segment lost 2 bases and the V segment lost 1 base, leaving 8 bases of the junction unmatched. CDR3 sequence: CASSQAPGTSATGANVLTF. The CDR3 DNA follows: TGCGCCAGCAGCCAAGCCCCCGGGACTAGCGCTACTGGGGCCAACGTCCTGACTTTC.

As DNA, the CDR3 is TGTGCCAGCAGTGCGGCTTACAATGAGCAGTTCTTC. Translating gives CASSAAYNEQFF. V and J are TRBV28 and TRBJ2-1; D is undetermined. Trimming pared 5 bases from V and 4 bases from J, leaving 6 bases between. CDR1 is MDHEN and CDR2 is SYDVKM in the germline V gene. This CDR3 has 12 amino acids.

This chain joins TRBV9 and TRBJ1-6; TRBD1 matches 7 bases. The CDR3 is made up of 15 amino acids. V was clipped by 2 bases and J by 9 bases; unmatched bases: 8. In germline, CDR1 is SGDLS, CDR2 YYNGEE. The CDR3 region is CASSVSPTGSSPLHF. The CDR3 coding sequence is TGTGCCAGCAGCGTTTCCCCGACAGGGAGTTCACCCCTCCACTTT.

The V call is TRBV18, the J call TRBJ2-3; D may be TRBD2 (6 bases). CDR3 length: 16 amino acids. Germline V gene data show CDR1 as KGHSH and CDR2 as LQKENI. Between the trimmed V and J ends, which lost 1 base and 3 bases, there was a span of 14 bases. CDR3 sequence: CASSPLGGGLTDTQYF. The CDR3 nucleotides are TGTGCCAGCTCACCACTTGGGGGAGGTCTGACAGATACGCAGTATTTT. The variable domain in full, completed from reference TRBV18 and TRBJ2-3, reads NAGVMQNPRHLVRRRGQEARLRCSPMKGHSHVYWYRQLPEEGLKFMVYLQKENIIDESGMPKERFSAEFPKEGPSILRIQQVVRGDSAAYFCASSPLGGGLTDTQYFGPGTRLTVL.

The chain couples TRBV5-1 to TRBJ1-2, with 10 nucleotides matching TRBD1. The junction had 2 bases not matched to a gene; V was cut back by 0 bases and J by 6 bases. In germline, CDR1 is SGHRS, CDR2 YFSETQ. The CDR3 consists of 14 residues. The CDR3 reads CASSLGGTGDGYTF. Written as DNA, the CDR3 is TGCGCCAGCAGCTTGGGAGGGACAGGGGATGGCTACACCTTC.

The CDR3 nucleotides are TGTGCCAGCTCACCGGGACAAGGACCTCATGGCTACACCTTC. Translating gives CASSPGQGPHGYTF. J is TRBJ1-2 and V is TRBV18, with a possible D match to TRBD1 (6 bases). This CDR3 has 14 amino acids. V was clipped by 3 bases and J by 6 bases, with 14 bases between them. Germline CDR1 KGHSH, CDR2 LQKENI.

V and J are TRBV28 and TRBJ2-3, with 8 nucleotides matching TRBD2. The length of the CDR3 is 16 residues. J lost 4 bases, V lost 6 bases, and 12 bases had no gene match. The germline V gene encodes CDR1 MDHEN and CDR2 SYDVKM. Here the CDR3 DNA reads TGTGCCAGCAGGGACCTCGCCGGGAGGGCATCAGATACGCAGTATTTT. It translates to CASRDLAGRASDTQYF.

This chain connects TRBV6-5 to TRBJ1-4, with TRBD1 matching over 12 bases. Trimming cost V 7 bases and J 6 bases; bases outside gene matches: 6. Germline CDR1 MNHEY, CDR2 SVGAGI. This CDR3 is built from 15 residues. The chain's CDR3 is CASTGDRGHYEKLFF. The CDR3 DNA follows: TGTGCCAGCACGGGGGACAGGGGGCATTATGAAAAACTGTTTTTT.

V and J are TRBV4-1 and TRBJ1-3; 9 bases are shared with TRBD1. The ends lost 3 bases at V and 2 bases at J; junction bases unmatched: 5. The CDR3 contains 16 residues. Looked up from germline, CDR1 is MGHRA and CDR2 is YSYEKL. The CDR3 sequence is CASSQSDRGTGNTIYF. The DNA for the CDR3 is TGCGCCAGCAGCCAGTCGGACAGGGGCACTGGAAACACCATATATTTT.

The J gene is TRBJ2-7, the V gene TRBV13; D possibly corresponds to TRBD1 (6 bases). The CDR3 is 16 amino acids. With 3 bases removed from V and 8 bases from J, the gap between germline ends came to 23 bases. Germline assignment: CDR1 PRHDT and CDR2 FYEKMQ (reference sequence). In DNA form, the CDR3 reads TGTGCCAGCAGCTTCACGAGCAGGGGCGGTCGGAACCAGCAGTACTTC. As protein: CASSFTSRGGRNQQYF.